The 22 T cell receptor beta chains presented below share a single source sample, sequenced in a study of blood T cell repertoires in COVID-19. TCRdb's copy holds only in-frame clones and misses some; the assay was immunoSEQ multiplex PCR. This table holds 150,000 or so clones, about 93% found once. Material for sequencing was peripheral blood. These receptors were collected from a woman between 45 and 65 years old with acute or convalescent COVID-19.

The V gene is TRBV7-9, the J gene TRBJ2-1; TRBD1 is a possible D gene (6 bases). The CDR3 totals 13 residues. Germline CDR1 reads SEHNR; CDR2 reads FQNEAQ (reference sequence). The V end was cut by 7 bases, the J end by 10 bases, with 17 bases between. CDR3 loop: CASTQEQGGEQFF. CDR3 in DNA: TGTGCCAGCACCCAAGAACAGGGTGGGGAGCAGTTCTTC.

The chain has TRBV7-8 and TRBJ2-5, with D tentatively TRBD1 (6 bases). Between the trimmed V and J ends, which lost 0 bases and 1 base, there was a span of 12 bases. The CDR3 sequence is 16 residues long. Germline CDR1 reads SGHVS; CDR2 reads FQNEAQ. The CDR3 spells CASSLAQGWAQETQYF. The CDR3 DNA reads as TGTGCCAGCAGCTTAGCGCAGGGGTGGGCCCAAGAGACCCAGTACTTC.

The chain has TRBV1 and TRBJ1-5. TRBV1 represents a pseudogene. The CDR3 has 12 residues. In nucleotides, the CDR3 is TGCACCAGCAGTTCCGGGGGGCAGCCCCAGCATTTT. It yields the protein CTSSSGGQPQHF.

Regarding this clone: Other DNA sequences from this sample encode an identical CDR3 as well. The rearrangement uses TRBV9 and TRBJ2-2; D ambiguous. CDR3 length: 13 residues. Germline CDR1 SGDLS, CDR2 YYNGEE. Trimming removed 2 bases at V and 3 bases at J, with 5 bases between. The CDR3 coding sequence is TGTGCCAGCAGCGTGGAGCACACCGGGGAGCTGTTTTTT. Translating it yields CASSVEHTGELFF.

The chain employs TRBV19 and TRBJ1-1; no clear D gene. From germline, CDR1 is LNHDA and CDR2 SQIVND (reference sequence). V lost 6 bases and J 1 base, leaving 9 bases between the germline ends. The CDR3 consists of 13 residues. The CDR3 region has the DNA TGTGCCAGTAGCCGGTACAGGAACACTGAAGCTTTCTTT. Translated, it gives CASSRYRNTEAFF.

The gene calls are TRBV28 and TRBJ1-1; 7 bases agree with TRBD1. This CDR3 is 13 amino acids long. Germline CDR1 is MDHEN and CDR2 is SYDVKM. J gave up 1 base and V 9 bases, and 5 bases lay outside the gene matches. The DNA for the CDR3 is TGTGCCAGTGGGGACAGATCGAACACTGAAGCTTTCTTT. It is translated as CASGDRSNTEAFF.

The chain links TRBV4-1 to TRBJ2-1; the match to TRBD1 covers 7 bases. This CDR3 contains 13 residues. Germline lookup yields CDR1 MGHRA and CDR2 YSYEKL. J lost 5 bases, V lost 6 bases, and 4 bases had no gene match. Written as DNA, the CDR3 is TGCGCCAGCAGACTCACAGGGGACAATGAGCAGTTCTTC. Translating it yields CASRLTGDNEQFF.

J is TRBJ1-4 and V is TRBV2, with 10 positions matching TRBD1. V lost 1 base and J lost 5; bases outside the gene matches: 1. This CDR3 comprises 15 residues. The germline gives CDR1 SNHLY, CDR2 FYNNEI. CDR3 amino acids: CASSEGGQGNEKLFF. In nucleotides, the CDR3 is TGTGCCAGCAGTGAAGGGGGACAGGGGAATGAAAAACTGTTTTTT. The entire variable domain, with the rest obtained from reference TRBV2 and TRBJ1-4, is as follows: EPEVTQTPSHQVTQMGQEVILRCVPISNHLYFYWYRQILGQKVEFLVSFYNNEISEKSEIFDDQFSVERPDGSNFTLKIRSTKLEDSAMYFCASSEGGQGNEKLFFGSGTQLSVL.

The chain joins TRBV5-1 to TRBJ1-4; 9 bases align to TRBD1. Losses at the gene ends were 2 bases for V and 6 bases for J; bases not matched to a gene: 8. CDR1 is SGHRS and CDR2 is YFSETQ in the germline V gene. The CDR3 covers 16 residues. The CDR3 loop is CASSLEQGAKDEKLFF. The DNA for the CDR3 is TGCGCCAGCAGCTTAGAACAGGGGGCCAAGGATGAAAAACTGTTTTTT.

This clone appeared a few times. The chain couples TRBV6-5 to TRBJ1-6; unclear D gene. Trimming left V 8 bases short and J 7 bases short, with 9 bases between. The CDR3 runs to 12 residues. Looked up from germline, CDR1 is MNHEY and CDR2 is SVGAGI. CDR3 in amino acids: CASRFGNSPLHF. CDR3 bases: TGTGCCAGCCGATTCGGGAATTCACCCCTCCACTTT.

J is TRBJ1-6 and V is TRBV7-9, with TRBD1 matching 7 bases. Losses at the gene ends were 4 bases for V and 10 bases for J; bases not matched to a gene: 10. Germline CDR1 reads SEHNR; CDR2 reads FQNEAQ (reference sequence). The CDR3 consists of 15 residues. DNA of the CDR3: TGTGCCAGCAGCTCCCGAACAGGGGAATTGTCACCCCTCCACTTT. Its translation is CASSSRTGELSPLHF.

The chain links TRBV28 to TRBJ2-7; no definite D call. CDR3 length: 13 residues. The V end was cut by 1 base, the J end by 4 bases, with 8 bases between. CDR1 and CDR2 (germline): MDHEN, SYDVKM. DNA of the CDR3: TGTGCCAGCAGTTTATCAGCCGGGTACGAGCAGTACTTC. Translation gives CASSLSAGYEQYF.

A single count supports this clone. The CDR3 protein is CASSLVLGRSYEQYF. The CDR3 bases are TGTGCCAGCAGCTTAGTATTAGGCAGGTCCTACGAGCAGTACTTC. The chain uses TRBV11-2 and TRBJ2-7; D call uncertain. The V end lost 1 base, the J end lost 1 base, and 11 bases lay between the germline ends. CDR3 length: 15 amino acids. The germline CDR1 and CDR2 sequences are SGHAT and FQNNGV.

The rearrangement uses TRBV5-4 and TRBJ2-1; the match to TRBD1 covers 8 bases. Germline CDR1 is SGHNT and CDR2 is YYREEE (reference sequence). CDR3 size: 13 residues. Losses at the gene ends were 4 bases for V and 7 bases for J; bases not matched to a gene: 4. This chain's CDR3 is CASSETGGNEQFF. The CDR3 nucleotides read TGTGCCAGCAGCGAAACAGGGGGGAATGAGCAGTTCTTC.

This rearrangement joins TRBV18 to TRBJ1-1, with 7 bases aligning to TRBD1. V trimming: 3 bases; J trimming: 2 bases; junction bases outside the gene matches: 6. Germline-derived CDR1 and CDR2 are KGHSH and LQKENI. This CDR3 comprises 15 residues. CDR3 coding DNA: TGTGCCAGCTCACCGGGACAGTCAAGCAACACTGAAGCTTTCTTT. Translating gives CASSPGQSSNTEAFF.

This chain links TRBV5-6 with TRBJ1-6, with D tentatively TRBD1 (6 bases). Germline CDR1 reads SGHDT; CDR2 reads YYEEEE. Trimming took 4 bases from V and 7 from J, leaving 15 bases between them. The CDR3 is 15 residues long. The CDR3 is CASSDGQWGNSPLHF. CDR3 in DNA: TGTGCCAGCAGCGATGGACAGTGGGGAAATTCACCCCTCCACTTT.

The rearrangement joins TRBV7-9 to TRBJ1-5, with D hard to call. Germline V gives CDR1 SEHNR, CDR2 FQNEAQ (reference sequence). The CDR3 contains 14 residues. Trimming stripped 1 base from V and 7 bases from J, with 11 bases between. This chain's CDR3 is CASSLVGERQPQHF. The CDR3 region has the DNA TGTGCCAGCAGCTTAGTGGGCGAAAGGCAGCCCCAGCATTTT. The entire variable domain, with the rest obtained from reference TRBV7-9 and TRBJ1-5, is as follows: DTGVSQNPRHKITKRGQNVTFRCDPISEHNRLYWYRQTLGQGPEFLTYFQNEAQLEKSRLLSDRFSAERPKGSFSTLEIQRTEQGDSAMYLCASSLVGERQPQHFGDGTRLSIL.

The CDR3: CASTQGIQNQPQHF. The CDR3 DNA reads as TGTGCCAGCACCCAGGGAATCCAAAATCAGCCCCAGCATTTT. The rearrangement links TRBV27 to TRBJ1-5; perhaps TRBD1 as D (5 bases). The CDR3 extends over 14 amino acids. Germline loops: CDR1 MNHEY, CDR2 SMNVEV (reference sequence). The V gene lost 7 bases and the J gene lost 4 bases, with 14 bases spanning the gap.

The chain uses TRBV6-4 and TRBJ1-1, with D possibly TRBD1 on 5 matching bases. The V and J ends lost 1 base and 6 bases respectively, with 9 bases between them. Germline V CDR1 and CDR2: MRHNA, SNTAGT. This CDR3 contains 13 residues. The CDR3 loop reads CASSDYEGAEAFF. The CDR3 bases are TGTGCCAGCAGTGACTATGAAGGGGCTGAAGCTTTCTTT.

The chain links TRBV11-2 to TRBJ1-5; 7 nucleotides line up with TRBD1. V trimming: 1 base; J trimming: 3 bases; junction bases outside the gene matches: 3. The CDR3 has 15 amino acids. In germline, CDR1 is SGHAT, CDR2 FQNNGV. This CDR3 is CASSLADRVNQPQHF. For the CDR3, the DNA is TGTGCCAGCAGCTTAGCTGACAGGGTCAATCAGCCCCAGCATTTT.

The CDR3 nucleotides are TGTGCCACTAGCTGGGGGGACGGCAATCAGCCCCAGCATTTT. Translation: CATSWGDGNQPQHF. V is TRBV19 and J is TRBJ1-5; D may be TRBD1 (5 bases). The V end lost 10 bases, the J end lost 2 bases, and 15 bases lay between the germline ends. The CDR3 consists of 14 residues. The germline V gene has CDR1 LNHDA and CDR2 SQIVND (reference sequence).

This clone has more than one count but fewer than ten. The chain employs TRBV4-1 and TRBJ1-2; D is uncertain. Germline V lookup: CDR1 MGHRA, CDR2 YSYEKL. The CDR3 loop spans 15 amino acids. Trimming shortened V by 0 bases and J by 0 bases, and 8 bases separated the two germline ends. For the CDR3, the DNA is TGCGCCAGCAGCCAAGAGAGCCGGTCTAACTATGGCTACACCTTC. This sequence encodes CASSQESRSNYGYTF.